Shown below are 3 T cell receptor beta chains from a single sample sequenced in a study of T cells expressing NK-cell markers (dated by TCRdb to the early 2020s). Library prep was done by 5' RACE. Data came from an Illumina HiSeq 2000. TCRdb reprocessed the reads, reporting each CDR3 protein sequence once and no DNA. The table kept for this sample lists 250,000 to 300,000 distinct CDR3 sequences. The top ten clonotypes cover roughly 4.2% of the sample. What was sequenced was blood T cells: a sorted CD56 or NKG2C T cell subset, CD4+ or CD8+ T cells, or bulk PBMC T cells (not recorded which). The receptors were gathered from a woman between 18 and 75 years old in good health.

The V call is TRBV7-2, the J call TRBJ2-1; the TRBD1 assignment by TCRdb is unverifiable without DNA. CDR1 SGHTA and CDR2 FQGNSA come from the germline V gene. The CDR3 extends over 14 amino acids. CDR3 loop: CASTRGGVRDEQFF.

This rearrangement joins TRBV29-1 to TRBJ2-3; the D call from TCRdb, TRBD2, cannot be confirmed without DNA. Germline values: CDR1 SQVTM, CDR2 ANQGSEA. The CDR3 extends over 13 amino acids. CDR3 in amino acids: CSTSGPGTDTQYF.

The V and J genes are TRBV24-1 and TRBJ1-2; without DNA, the TCRdb call of TRBD1 cannot be checked. The germline V gene has CDR1 KGHDR and CDR2 SFDVKD. This CDR3 comprises 13 residues. The CDR3 reads CATSDGDAFGYTF.